These T cell receptor beta chains were read from a single sample in a study of T cell repertoires in cytomegalovirus infection. TCRdb passed the reads through MiXCR, listing each CDR3 protein once. The sample shows approximately 160,000 distinct CDR3 sequences, 15% to 20% of them seen only once. The sequenced sample was CD8+ T cells from PBMCs. The receptor source for this set is a human donor in good health (CMV status not recorded). Some clones in this sample may be carry-over from other donors' samples. Each CDR3 is given with its conserved first and last residue. D genes are given only for firm matches. Clone size, where shown, is once, few, many, or a class for clones that have expanded.

DNA,CDR3,V,size,D,J
TGTGCCAGCAGTTTTAGAGCTATCTGGGTCGAGAACACCGGGGAGCTGTTTTTT,CASSFRAIWVENTGELFF,TRBV28,NA,NA,TRBJ2-2
TGTGCCAGCAGCTTTTCCGGGGAGCTTAATCAGCCCCAGCATTTT,CASSFSGELNQPQHF,TRBV28,many,NA,TRBJ1-5
TGTGCCAGCAGTGAGTTGGGGGCAACTGAAGCTTTCTTT,CASSELGATEAFF,TRBV25-1,few,NA,TRBJ1-1
TGTGCCAGCAGTTTATGGGCGGGATCTTACGAGCAGTACTTC,CASSLWAGSYEQYF,TRBV28,NA,NA,TRBJ2-7
TGTGCCAGCAGTGCGTGGGAGTCCGGAAACACCATATATTTT,CASSAWESGNTIYF,TRBV6-1,NA,NA,TRBJ1-3
TGTGCCAGCAGCTTAGGGACTAGCAGTTACAATGAGCAGTTCTTC,CASSLGTSSYNEQFF,TRBV7-2,many,TRBD2,TRBJ2-1
TGCGCCAGCAGCCATCCGACAGGGGGAAACACCGGGGAGCTGTTTTTT,CASSHPTGGNTGELFF,TRBV4-3,few,TRBD1,TRBJ2-2
TGTGCCAGCAGTCCTTTAGGGGGGCTGGTTTGGGAGCAGTACTTC,CASSPLGGLVWEQYF,TRBV28,few,NA,TRBJ2-7
TGTGCCAGCAGCTCCCCCCGAGGCAGGGGGGTTTACAATGAGCAGTTCTTC,CASSSPRGRGVYNEQFF,TRBV7-6,NA,NA,TRBJ2-1
TGTGCCCGAGGACAGGGTGAGACCCAGTACTTC,CARGQGETQYF,TRBV2,few,TRBD1,TRBJ2-5
TGTGCCAGCAGCTCCAGACAGGGGCCAAGCACTGAAGCTTTCTTT,CASSSRQGPSTEAFF,TRBV7-2,few,TRBD1,TRBJ1-1
TGTGCCAGCCCCACCCTGGGACTAGCGGGAGCTGGCGGGGAGCTGTTTTTT,CASPTLGLAGAGGELFF,TRBV7-9,NA,TRBD2,TRBJ2-2
TGTGCCACCAGCAGAGGTCAGGAAGGGCGCTACGAGCAGTACTTC,CATSRGQEGRYEQYF,TRBV15,NA,NA,TRBJ2-7
TGTGCCAGCAGTGAAGCGTTCTCCTACGAGCAGTACTTC,CASSEAFSYEQYF,TRBV6-1,NA,NA,TRBJ2-7
TGTGCCAGCAGCGCGTGGACCGGGACAACCCTAGTTGGCAATCAGCCCCAGCATTTT,CASSAWTGTTLVGNQPQHF,TRBV7-8,NA,NA,TRBJ1-5
TGTGCCAGCAGCGATTCCCAGACTAGCGGCTCCTACAATGAGCAGTTCTTC,CASSDSQTSGSYNEQFF,TRBV9,NA,TRBD2,TRBJ2-1
TGCGCCAGCAGCTTGGCCTACGGCGCCCAAGAGACCCAGTACTTC,CASSLAYGAQETQYF,TRBV5-1,few,NA,TRBJ2-5
TGTGCCAGCAGCCCTGGACTAGACGTGGATGAGCAGTTCTTC,CASSPGLDVDEQFF,TRBV7-8,NA,TRBD2,TRBJ2-1
TGTGCCAGCAGCAGAAGACTAGCGGGAGGGGACGAGACCCAGTACTTC,CASSRRLAGGDETQYF,TRBV7-2,few,TRBD2,TRBJ2-5
TGTGCCAGCAGCGACCCGAATCGGGGAGCCGCGGCCAAAAACATTCAGTACTTC,CASSDPNRGAAAKNIQYF,TRBV7-9,NA,NA,TRBJ2-4
TGTGCCAGCAGTCTCGACAGGGGGATCGGCTACACCTTC,CASSLDRGIGYTF,TRBV28,few,TRBD1,TRBJ1-2
TGTGCCAGCAGTTTGGTAGCGGGGACCTACGAGCAGTACTTC,CASSLVAGTYEQYF,TRBV12-3/TRBV12-4,many,TRBD2,TRBJ2-7
TGTGCCAGCAGAGGGACTAGCGGGAGATACGAGCAGTACTTC,CASRGTSGRYEQYF,TRBV28,NA,TRBD2,TRBJ2-7
TGTGCCACTTCTACGAAGGACGCCTCCTACGAGCAGTACTTC,CATSTKDASYEQYF,TRBV19,few,NA,TRBJ2-7
TGCGCCAGCAGCCGGACGAGAGCCTCCTACAATGAGCAGTTCTTC,CASSRTRASYNEQFF,TRBV5-1,NA,NA,TRBJ2-1
TGTGCCAGCAGTTCCCTCGGCCGGGGAGAGAACGAGCAGTACTTC,CASSSLGRGENEQYF,TRBV28,few,NA,TRBJ2-7
TGTGCCAGCAGCATTAGCGCGACGGGACACAACACTGAAGCTTTCTTT,CASSISATGHNTEAFF,TRBV7-9,few,NA,TRBJ1-1
TGTGCCAGCTCGTTTCGACTAGTAACTTACAATGAGCAGTTCTTC,CASSFRLVTYNEQFF,TRBV18,NA,NA,TRBJ2-1
TGCAGTGCTAGAGATTTTACGGGAAATCAGCCCCAGCATTTT,CSARDFTGNQPQHF,TRBV20-1,few,NA,TRBJ1-5
TGTGCCAGCAGTTACTCGCCTAGCAGCCAAGAGACCCAGTACTTC,CASSYSPSSQETQYF,TRBV6-2/TRBV6-3,few,NA,TRBJ2-5
TGTGCCACGCACTATCGAGAGACCCAGTACTTC,CATHYRETQYF,TRBV25-1,NA,NA,TRBJ2-5
TGTGCCAGCAGCCCACCCAAGGGGGGGAAACGGTCCGGGGAGCTGTTTTTT,CASSPPKGGKRSGELFF,TRBV7-9,few,NA,TRBJ2-2
TGTGCCAGCAGCCAATTACTAGCGGGGGCCCAAGAGACCCAGTACTTC,CASSQLLAGAQETQYF,TRBV3-1,NA,TRBD2,TRBJ2-5
TGTGCCAGCGGACAGAGGGGAGACACTGAAGCTTTCTTT,CASGQRGDTEAFF,TRBV19,NA,NA,TRBJ1-1
TGTGCCAGCAGTTTATATCGACCGAGTTACAATGAGCAGTTCTTC,CASSLYRPSYNEQFF,TRBV6-8,few,NA,TRBJ2-1
TGTGCCAGCAGTTACTCGAAGGAGACGGGCAATGAGCAGTTCTTC,CASSYSKETGNEQFF,TRBV6-2/TRBV6-3,few,NA,TRBJ2-1
TGTGCCAGTAGTCTCGGGGACAGGATGGGATCCTACGAGCAGTACTTC,CASSLGDRMGSYEQYF,TRBV19,NA,TRBD1,TRBJ2-7
TGTGCCATCAGTGACAGGGGGCCCGAGGCACAACAGCCCCAGCATTTT,CAISDRGPEAQQPQHF,TRBV10-3,many,TRBD1,TRBJ1-5
TGTGCCAGCAGAAAAAACACCCCGGGTCCCGAATATAGCAATCAGCCCCAGCATTTT,CASRKNTPGPEYSNQPQHF,TRBV28,NA,NA,TRBJ1-5
TGTGCCAGCTCCCTAGAGGCGGCAATCGATGAGCAGTTCTTC,CASSLEAAIDEQFF,TRBV28,NA,NA,TRBJ2-1
TGTGCCAGCAGCTTAAATAGAATCTCTGGGGCCAACGTCCTGACTTTC,CASSLNRISGANVLTF,TRBV7-2,many,NA,TRBJ2-6
TGTGCCAGCAGTTGGGGAATTAACACTGAAGCTTTCTTT,CASSWGINTEAFF,TRBV6-5,few,NA,TRBJ1-1